This TCR beta chain derives from a study of post-analysis software for immune sequencing data. Study results and limitations: Samples prepared in the same batch strongly co-clustered by F measure. Controls had significantly higher normalized Chao1 diversity than multiple sclerosis patients. TRBV5-6, TRBV5-1 and TRBV20-1 were among several TRBV segments more frequent in patients than controls.

This CDR3 is 14 amino acids long. V gave up 6 bases and J gave up 0 bases, with 15 bases separating them. Germline CDR1 is DFQATT and CDR2 is SNEGSKA (reference sequence). Unique molecular identifiers tagged the TCR beta cDNA libraries. TCRdb re-derived calls from the PCR reads in MiXCR, one entry per CDR3 protein. The sample contains about 500,000 distinct CDR3 sequences, under 55% of which appear only once. Regarding this clonotype: The antigen is not known.

The chain recombines TRBV20-1 with TRBJ2-7; tentatively, D is TRBD2 (5 bases). This TCR was recovered from a girl aged 5-17 years with multiple sclerosis. The material sequenced was blood. In DNA form, the CDR3 reads TGCAGTGCCGACACTGTGGGGAGCTCCTACGAGCAGTACTTC. Protein: CSADTVGSSYEQYF.